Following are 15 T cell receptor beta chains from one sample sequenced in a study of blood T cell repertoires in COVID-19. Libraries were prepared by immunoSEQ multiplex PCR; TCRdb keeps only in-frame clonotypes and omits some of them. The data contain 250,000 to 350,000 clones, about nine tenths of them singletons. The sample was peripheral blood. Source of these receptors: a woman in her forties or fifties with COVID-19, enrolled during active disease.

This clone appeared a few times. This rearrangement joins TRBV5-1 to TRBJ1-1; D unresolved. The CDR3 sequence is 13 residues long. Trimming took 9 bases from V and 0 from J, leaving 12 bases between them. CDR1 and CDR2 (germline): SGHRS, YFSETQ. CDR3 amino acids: CATKTGLNTEAFF. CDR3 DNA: TGCGCCACCAAAACGGGTTTGAACACTGAAGCTTTCTTT.

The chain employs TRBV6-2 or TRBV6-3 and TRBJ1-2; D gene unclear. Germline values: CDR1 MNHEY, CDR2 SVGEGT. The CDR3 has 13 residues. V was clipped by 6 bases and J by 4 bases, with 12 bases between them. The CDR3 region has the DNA TGTGCCAGCAGCGGGCAGTCCCTCTATGGCTACACCTTC. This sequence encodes CASSGQSLYGYTF.

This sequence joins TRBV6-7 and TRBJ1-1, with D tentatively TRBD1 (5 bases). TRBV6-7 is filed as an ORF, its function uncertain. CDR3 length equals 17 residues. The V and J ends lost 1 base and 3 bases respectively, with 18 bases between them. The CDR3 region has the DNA TGTGCCAGCAGTTACTGGCCATCGACAGTATGGGACACTGAAGCTTTCTTT. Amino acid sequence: CASSYWPSTVWDTEAFF.

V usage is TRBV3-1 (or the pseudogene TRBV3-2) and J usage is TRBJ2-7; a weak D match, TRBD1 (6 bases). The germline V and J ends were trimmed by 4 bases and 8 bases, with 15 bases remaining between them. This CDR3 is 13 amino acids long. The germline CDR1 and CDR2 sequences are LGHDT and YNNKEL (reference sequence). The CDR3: CASSPGTIIKQYF. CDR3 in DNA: TGTGCCAGCAGCCCCGGGACAATAATCAAGCAGTACTTC.

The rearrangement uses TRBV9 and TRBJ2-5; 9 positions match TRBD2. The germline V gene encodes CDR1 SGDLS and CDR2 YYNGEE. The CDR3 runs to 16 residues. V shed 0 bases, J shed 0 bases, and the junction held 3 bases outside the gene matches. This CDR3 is CASSVGAGGYQETQYF. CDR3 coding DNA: TGTGCCAGCAGCGTAGGGGCGGGAGGGTACCAAGAGACCCAGTACTTC.

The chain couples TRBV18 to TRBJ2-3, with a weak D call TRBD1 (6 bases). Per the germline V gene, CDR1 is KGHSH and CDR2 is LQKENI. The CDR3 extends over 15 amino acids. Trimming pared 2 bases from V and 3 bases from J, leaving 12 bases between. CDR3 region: CASSPAGAATDTQYF. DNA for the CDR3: TGTGCCAGCTCACCAGCAGGGGCAGCGACAGATACGCAGTATTTT.

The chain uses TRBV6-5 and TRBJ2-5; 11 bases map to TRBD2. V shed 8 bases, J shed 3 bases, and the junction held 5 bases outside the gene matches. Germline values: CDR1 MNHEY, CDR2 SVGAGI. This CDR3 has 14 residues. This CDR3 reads CASRLAGGKETQYF. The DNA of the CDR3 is TGTGCCAGCCGTTTAGCGGGAGGGAAAGAGACCCAGTACTTC.

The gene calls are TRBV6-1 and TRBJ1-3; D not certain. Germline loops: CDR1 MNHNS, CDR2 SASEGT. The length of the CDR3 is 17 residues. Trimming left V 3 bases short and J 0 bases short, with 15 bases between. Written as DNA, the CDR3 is TGTGCCAGCAGTGACAGGCGACCCTACCTCTCTGGAAACACCATATATTTT. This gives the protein CASSDRRPYLSGNTIYF.

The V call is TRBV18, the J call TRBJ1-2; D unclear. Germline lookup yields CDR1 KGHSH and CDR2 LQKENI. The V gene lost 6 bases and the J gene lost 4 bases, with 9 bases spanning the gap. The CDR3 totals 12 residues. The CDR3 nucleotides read TGTGCCAGCTCGCAAAGAGCCTATGGCTACACCTTC. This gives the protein CASSQRAYGYTF.

The CDR3 bases are TGTGCCAGCAGATTGTCCCAGGGGTATTACAATGAGCAGTTCTTC. Its protein is CASRLSQGYYNEQFF. This chain uses TRBV7-9 with TRBJ2-1; possibly TRBD1 for D (6 bases). Trimming stripped 6 bases from V and 4 bases from J, with 16 bases between. The V gene's germline CDR1 is SEHNR and CDR2 FQNEAQ (reference sequence). The CDR3 totals 15 residues.

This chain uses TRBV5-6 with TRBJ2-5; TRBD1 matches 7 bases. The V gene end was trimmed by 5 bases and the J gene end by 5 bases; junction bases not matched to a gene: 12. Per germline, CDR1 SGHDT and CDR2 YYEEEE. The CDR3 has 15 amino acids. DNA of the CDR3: TGTGCCAGCAGGCTCCAGGGGGAATCGGGCGAGACCCAGTACTTC. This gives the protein CASRLQGESGETQYF.

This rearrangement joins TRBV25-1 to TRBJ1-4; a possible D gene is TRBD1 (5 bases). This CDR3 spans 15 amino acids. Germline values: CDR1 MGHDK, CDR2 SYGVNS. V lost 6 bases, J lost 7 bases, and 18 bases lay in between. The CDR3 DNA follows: TGTGCCAGCAGGCGCTGGGGAGGGGAATGTGAAAAACTGTTTTTT. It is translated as CASRRWGGECEKLFF.

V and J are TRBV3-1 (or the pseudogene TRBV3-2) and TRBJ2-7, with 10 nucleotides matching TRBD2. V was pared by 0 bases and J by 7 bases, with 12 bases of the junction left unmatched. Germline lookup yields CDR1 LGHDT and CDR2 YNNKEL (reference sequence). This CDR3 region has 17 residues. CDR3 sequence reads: CASSQEIAGGPLGEQYF. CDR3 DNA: TGTGCCAGCAGCCAAGAGATAGCGGGAGGACCCCTAGGGGAGCAGTACTTC.

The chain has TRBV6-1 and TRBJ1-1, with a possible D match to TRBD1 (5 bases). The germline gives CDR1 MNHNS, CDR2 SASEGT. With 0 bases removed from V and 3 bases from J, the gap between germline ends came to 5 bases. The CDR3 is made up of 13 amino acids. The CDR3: CASSEARDTEAFF. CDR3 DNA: TGTGCCAGCAGTGAAGCCAGGGACACTGAAGCTTTCTTT.

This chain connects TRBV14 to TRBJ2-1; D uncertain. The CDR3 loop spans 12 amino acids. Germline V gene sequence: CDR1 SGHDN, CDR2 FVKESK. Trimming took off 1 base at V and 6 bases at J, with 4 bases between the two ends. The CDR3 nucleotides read TGTGCCAGCAGCCAAGTACTCAATGAGCAGTTCTTC. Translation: CASSQVLNEQFF.